These 2 T cell receptor beta chains came from one sample sequenced in a study of cytomegalovirus exposure and HLA in healthy donors. Amplification used 60 Vbeta primers and 13 Jbeta primers. Sequencing used immunoSEQ multiplex PCR; TCRdb keeps in-frame clones, though not all of them. The sample has 75,000 to 90,000 clones, less than 85% seen once; the top ten hold under 15%. Sequenced sample: PBMCs. These receptors were taken from a human donor in good health.

The rearrangement uses TRBV4-3 and TRBJ2-3, with 9 bases fitting TRBD2. Germline V gives CDR1 LGHNA, CDR2 YSLEER. The CDR3 covers 17 residues. V dropped 1 base and J dropped 0; count of bases not matched to a gene: 5. The CDR3 loop is CASSQGAGGPSTDTQYF. As DNA, the CDR3 is TGCGCCAGCAGCCAAGGGGCGGGGGGGCCTAGCACAGATACGCAGTATTTT.

The DNA of the CDR3 is TGTGCCAGCAGCTTAGCGGGACTAGCGGGGGGGACAGATACGCAGTATTTT. Protein sequence: CASSLAGLAGGTDTQYF. The rearrangement joins TRBV13 to TRBJ2-3; 16 nucleotides line up with TRBD2. J was trimmed by 3 bases and V by 1 base; bases with no gene match: 1. The germline V gene has CDR1 PRHDT and CDR2 FYEKMQ (reference sequence). The CDR3 totals 17 residues.